Listed below are T cell receptor beta chains from one sample, sequenced in a study of T cells in Graves' hyperthyroidism and ophthalmopathy. TCRdb re-derived calls from the multiplex PCR reads in MiXCR, one entry per CDR3 protein. Among 600,000 or so distinct CDR3 sequences listed, approximately 15% were seen once. The sequenced sample was blood. The receptors originated from a woman between 18 and 29 years old with Graves' ophthalmopathy. CDR3s leave out the opening cysteine and the closing phenylalanine or tryptophan. Fields, in order: V gene, CDR3 protein.

>TRBV6-5
ASSYSTAFPGLAGGVKNIQY
>TRBV28
ASSPTGGLSGANVLT
>TRBV20-1
SARDQEGARGYT
>TRBV30
AWTTNTEAF
>TRBV19
ARYRGWHRKQETQY
>TRBV2
ASSGGGGLAEF
>TRBV4-1
ASSQDPPGRAGDTQY
>TRBV19
ASSITGREQY
>TRBV4-1
ASSQDPLAAYEQY
>TRBV2
ASGAVVTKNEQF
>TRBV5-8
ASSAGLAGGGRETQY
>TRBV20-1
SASEGAADEKLF
>TRBV5-6
ASSLVAGGTGELF
>TRBV24-1
ATTSGRMNTEAF
>TRBV5-8
ASSPGLALYVYEQY
>TRBV5-1
ASSSPLAGGSNTGELF
>TRBV10-3
AISDSGSPSYEQY
>TRBV13
ASSLWGGNTREQY
>TRBV13
ASSLQAGDNNEQF
>TRBV3-1
ASSQAWQPSYEQY
>TRBV7-4
ASRGQGAGQPQH
>TRBV5-1
ASSRLYGLTAGELF
>TRBV9
ASSVGLAGHGELF
>TRBV10-3
AISESNLEEQY
>TRBV10-3
AISPGQGGGYT
>TRBV7-9
ASSLEDGNYGYT
>TRBV28
ASSSPRDRRTTEAF
>TRBV20-1
SASSRGKRADTQY
>TRBV28
ASRPGTGGYNEQF
>TRBV30
AWSPSPGQGSETQY
>TRBV24-1
ATSDWREGPETQY
>TRBV7-8
ASSLGLAGGPNSYEQY